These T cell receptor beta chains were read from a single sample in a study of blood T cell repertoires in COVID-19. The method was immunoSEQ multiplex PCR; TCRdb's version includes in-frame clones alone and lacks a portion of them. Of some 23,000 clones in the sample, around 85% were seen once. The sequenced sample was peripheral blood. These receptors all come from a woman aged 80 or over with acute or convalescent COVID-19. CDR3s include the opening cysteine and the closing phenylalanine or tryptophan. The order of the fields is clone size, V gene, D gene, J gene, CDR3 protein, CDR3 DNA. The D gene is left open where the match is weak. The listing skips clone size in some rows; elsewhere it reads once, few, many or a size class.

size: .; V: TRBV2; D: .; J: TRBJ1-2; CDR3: CASILTWNYGYTF; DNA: TGTGCCAGCATACTAACCTGGAACTATGGCTACACCTTC
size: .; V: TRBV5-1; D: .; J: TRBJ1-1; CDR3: CASSLGDRENTEAFF; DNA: TGCGCCAGCAGCTTGGGGGATCGGGAGAACACTGAAGCTTTCTTT
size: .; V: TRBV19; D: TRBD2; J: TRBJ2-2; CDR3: CASKAGLLTGELFF; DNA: TGTGCCAGTAAAGCGGGGCTGTTGACCGGGGAGCTGTTTTTT
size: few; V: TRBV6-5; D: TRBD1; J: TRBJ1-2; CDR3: CASRDKGAKVYGYTF; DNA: TGTGCCAGCAGGGATAAGGGGGCGAAGGTCTATGGCTACACCTTC
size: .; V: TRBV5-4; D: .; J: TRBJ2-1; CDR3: CASSLADFKSEQFF; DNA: TGTGCCAGCAGCTTGGCGGACTTTAAGAGTGAGCAGTTCTTC
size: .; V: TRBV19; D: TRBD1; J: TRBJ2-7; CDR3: CASSPRTGIEQYF; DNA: TGTGCCAGTAGTCCCCGGACAGGGATTGAGCAGTACTTC
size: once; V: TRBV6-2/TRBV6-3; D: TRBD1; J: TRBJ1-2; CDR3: CASSPLGQGGNYGYTF; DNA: TGTGCCAGCAGCCCTCTGGGACAGGGAGGGAACTATGGCTACACCTTC
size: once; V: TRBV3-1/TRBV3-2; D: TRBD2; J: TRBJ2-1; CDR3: CASSRLAGGPGNEQFF; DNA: TGTGCCAGCAGCCGCCTGGCGGGAGGGCCGGGGAATGAGCAGTTCTTC
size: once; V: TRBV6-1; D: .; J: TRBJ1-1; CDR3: CASSEARGNTEAFF; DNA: TGTGCCAGCAGTGAAGCTCGGGGGAACACTGAAGCTTTCTTT
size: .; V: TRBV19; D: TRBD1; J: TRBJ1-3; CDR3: CASKDRVSGNTIYF; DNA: TGTGCCAGTAAGGACAGGGTATCTGGAAACACCATATATTTT
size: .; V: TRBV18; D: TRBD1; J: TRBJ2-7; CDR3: CASSPRTGSDEQYF; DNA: TGTGCCAGCTCACCTCGGACAGGGTCGGACGAGCAGTACTTC
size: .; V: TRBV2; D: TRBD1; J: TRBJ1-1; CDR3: CASSGQGAGTEAFF; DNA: TGTGCCAGCAGTGGACAGGGAGCTGGAACTGAAGCTTTCTTT
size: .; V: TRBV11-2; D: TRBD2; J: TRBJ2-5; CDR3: CASTGLAGAPETQYF; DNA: TGTGCCAGCACCGGACTAGCGGGGGCTCCAGAGACCCAGTACTTC
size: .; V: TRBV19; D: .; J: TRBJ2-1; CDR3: CASSIEQGGNEQFF; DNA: TGTGCCAGTAGTATAGAACAGGGAGGGAATGAGCAGTTCTTC
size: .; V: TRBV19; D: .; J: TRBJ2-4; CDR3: CASSPQGFGAKNIQYF; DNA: TGTGCCAGTAGTCCCCAGGGGTTCGGCGCCAAAAACATTCAGTACTTC
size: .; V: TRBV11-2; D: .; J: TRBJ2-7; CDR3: CASSLGRGLAYEQYF; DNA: TGTGCCAGCAGCTTAGGTCGCGGTTTAGCCTACGAGCAGTACTTC
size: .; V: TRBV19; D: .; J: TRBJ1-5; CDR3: CASRQAGFIDQPQHF; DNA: TGTGCCAGTAGACAAGCAGGGTTTATTGATCAGCCCCAGCATTTT
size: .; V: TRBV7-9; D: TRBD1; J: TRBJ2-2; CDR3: CASSPRTGRLFF; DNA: TGTGCCAGCAGCCCTCGGACAGGGCGACTGTTTTTT
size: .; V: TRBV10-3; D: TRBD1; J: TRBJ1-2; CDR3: CASGQGSGYGYTF; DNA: TGTGCCAGCGGACAGGGGTCCGGCTATGGCTACACCTTC
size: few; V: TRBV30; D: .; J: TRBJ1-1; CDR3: CAWSRTGNTEAFF; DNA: TGTGCCTGGAGTCGAACAGGGAACACTGAAGCTTTCTTT
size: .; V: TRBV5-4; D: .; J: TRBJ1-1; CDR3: CASSSGGGPLNTEAFF; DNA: TGTGCCAGCAGCTCTGGTGGAGGGCCTCTGAACACTGAAGCTTTCTTT
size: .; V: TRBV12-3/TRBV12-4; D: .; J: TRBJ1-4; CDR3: CASSVDGREKLFF; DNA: TGTGCCAGCAGTGTGGACGGGAGGGAAAAACTGTTTTTT
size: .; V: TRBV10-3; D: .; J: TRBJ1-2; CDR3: CAIRDDPGATYGYTF; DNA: TGTGCCATCAGGGATGACCCCGGAGCTACTTATGGCTACACCTTC
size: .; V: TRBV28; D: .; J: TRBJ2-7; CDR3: CASRPPGSNYEQYF; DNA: TGTGCCAGCAGGCCGCCGGGGAGCAACTACGAGCAGTACTTC
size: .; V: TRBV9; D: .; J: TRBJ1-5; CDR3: CASSPTGFGPQHF; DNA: TGTGCCAGCAGCCCTACAGGGTTCGGGCCCCAGCATTTT
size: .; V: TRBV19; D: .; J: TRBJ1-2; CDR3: CATSSAFYGYTF; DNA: TGTGCCACCTCCTCAGCGTTCTATGGCTACACCTTC
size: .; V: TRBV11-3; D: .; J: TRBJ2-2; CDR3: CASSLGQNTGELFF; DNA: TGTGCCAGCAGCCTGGGACAGAACACCGGGGAGCTGTTTTTT
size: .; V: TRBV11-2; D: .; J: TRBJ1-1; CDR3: CASSLGHTGWSATEAFF; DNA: TGTGCCAGCAGCTTAGGCCACACAGGGTGGTCGGCCACTGAAGCTTTCTTT
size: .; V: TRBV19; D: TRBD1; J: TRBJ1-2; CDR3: CASIGEEIGTGYGYTF; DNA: TGTGCCAGTATAGGAGAGGAAATCGGGACAGGGTATGGCTACACCTTC
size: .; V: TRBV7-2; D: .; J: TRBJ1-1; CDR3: CASSLFPGVGAFF; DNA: TGTGCCAGCAGCTTGTTCCCGGGGGTGGGCGCTTTCTTT
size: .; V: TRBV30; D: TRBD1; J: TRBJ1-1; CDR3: CAWSGGQGASGTEAFF; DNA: TGTGCCTGGAGCGGTGGACAGGGGGCATCGGGAACTGAAGCTTTCTTT
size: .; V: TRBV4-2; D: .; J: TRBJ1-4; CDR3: CASSQAVGDSEKLFF; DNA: TGTGCCAGCAGCCAAGCAGTCGGTGACAGTGAAAAACTGTTTTTT
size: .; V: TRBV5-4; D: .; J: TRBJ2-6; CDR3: CASTQGSRSGANVLTF; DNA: TGTGCCAGCACCCAGGGGTCTCGCTCTGGGGCCAACGTCCTGACTTTC
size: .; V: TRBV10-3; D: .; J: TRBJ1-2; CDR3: CAISEDRSYGYTF; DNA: TGTGCCATCAGTGAAGACAGGTCCTATGGCTACACCTTC
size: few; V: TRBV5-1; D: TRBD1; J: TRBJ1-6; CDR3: CASSLTGTGRSPLHF; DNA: TGCGCCAGCAGCTTAACAGGGACAGGGAGGTCACCCCTCCACTTT
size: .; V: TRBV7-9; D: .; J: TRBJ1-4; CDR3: CASRSAGDPTNEKLFF; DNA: TGTGCCAGCAGATCAGCGGGGGACCCAACTAATGAAAAACTGTTTTTT
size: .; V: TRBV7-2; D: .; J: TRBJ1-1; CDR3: CASSSLGGGSTEAFF; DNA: TGTGCCAGCAGCAGCTTGGGAGGGGGGAGCACTGAAGCTTTCTTT
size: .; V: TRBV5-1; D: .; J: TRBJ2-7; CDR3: CASSLATGDSYEQYF; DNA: TGCGCCAGCAGCTTGGCCACGGGAGACTCCTACGAGCAGTACTTC
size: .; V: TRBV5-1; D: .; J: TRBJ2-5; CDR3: CASRAGETQYF; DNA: TGCGCCAGCAGAGCCGGGGAGACCCAGTACTTC